One sample yielded the 12 T cell receptor beta chains listed below, sequenced in a study of blood T cell repertoires in COVID-19. Repertoires were generated with immunoSEQ multiplex PCR, while TCRdb's copy carries only in-frame clones and drops some. The sample comprises about 140,000 clones, roughly 84% of which are singletons, and almost 8.5% rests with the top ten. What was sequenced was peripheral blood. All receptors derive from a woman aged 60 to 75 with acute or convalescent COVID-19.

The chain has TRBV11-3 and TRBJ2-6; D remains ambiguous. The CDR3 has 18 residues. V gave up 1 base and J gave up 0 bases, with 13 bases separating them. Germline V gene sequence: CDR1 SGHNT, CDR2 YENEEA. CDR3 amino acids: CASSLVVWASSGANVLTF. In DNA, the CDR3 is TGTGCCAGCAGCTTAGTCGTGTGGGCTTCCTCTGGGGCCAACGTCCTGACTTTC.

The chain joins TRBV7-9 to TRBJ2-4; D gene unclear. CDR1 is SEHNR, CDR2 FQNEAQ, per germline (reference sequence). The V gene lost 6 bases and the J gene lost 0 bases, with 9 bases spanning the gap. The CDR3 extends over 14 amino acids. For the CDR3, the DNA is TGTGCCAGCAGTCAGGATCTAGCCAAAAACATTCAGTACTTC. Translation: CASSQDLAKNIQYF.

The chain recombines TRBV11-3 with TRBJ1-4; tentative D call: TRBD1 (5 bases). Germline assignment: CDR1 SGHNT and CDR2 YENEEA. Trimming pared 3 bases from V and 1 base from J, leaving 9 bases between. This CDR3 is 15 amino acids long. CDR3 bases: TGTGCCAGCAGCTTTCTGGGGGGAACTAATGAAAAACTGTTTTTT. Its protein is CASSFLGGTNEKLFF.

The chain employs TRBV11-3 and TRBJ1-4, with a possible D match to TRBD1 (5 bases). This CDR3 has 17 residues. Germline V gene data show CDR1 as SGHNT and CDR2 as YENEEA. The V end lost 3 bases, the J end lost 4 bases, and 18 bases lay between the germline ends. CDR3 sequence: CASSLGLVGAGNEKLFF. Written as DNA, the CDR3 is TGTGCCAGCAGCTTGGGTCTGGTTGGGGCCGGTAATGAAAAACTGTTTTTT.

The rearrangement uses TRBV4-3 and TRBJ2-5; 7 positions match TRBD2. Germline V CDR1 and CDR2: LGHNA, YSLEER. The CDR3 contains 17 residues. V lost 1 base and J lost 1; bases outside the gene matches: 9. The CDR3 loop is CASSQGAWDYLQETQYF. The CDR3 coding sequence is TGCGCCAGCAGCCAAGGGGCGTGGGACTACCTCCAAGAGACCCAGTACTTC.

On this clone: The same CDR3 can be traced to other DNA sequences in this sample. This chain joins TRBV9 and TRBJ1-6; no clear D. CDR1 SGDLS and CDR2 YYNGEE come from the germline V gene. V shed 0 bases and J shed 6 bases, with 10 bases lying between them. This CDR3 is 15 amino acids long. DNA of the CDR3: TGTGCCAGCAGCGTAGGGCGGGCCGGTAATTCACCCCTCCACTTT. This sequence encodes CASSVGRAGNSPLHF.

V and J are TRBV4-1 and TRBJ1-6; D is uncertain. CDR3 size: 14 residues. Deletions cut 4 bases from V and 6 bases from J, with 10 bases between. Germline V lookup: CDR1 MGHRA, CDR2 YSYEKL. The CDR3: CASSLGGINSPLHF. The CDR3 bases are TGCGCCAGCAGCCTAGGAGGGATTAATTCACCCCTCCACTTT.

This rearrangement joins TRBV27 to TRBJ1-6; weak D call: TRBD1 (5 bases). The CDR3 totals 16 residues. The V end was cut by 6 bases, the J end by 8 bases, with 20 bases between. Per the germline V gene, CDR1 is MNHEY and CDR2 is SMNVEV (reference sequence). The CDR3 region has the DNA TGTGCCAGCAGCCCGATATTAGGGGTAGGGGATTCACCCCTCCACTTT. Its protein is CASSPILGVGDSPLHF.

The V call is TRBV4-3, the J call TRBJ2-1, with 9 bases lining up with TRBD2. Germline V gives CDR1 LGHNA, CDR2 YSLEER. The CDR3 runs 16 residues. After removal of 0 bases from V and 6 bases from J, the junction contained 6 bases not matched to a gene. The CDR3 nucleotides read TGCGCCAGCAGCCAAGATCTCGCGGGGGGGCGCAATGAGCAGTTCTTC. It yields the protein CASSQDLAGGRNEQFF.

V and J are TRBV7-9 and TRBJ2-7; weak D call: TRBD1 (5 bases). Germline assignment: CDR1 SEHNR and CDR2 FQNEAQ (reference sequence). The CDR3 runs 11 residues. Deletions cut 5 bases from V and 9 bases from J, with 11 bases between. The CDR3 DNA reads TGTGCCAGCAGCACACAGGTGGGGCAGTACTTC. Amino acid sequence: CASSTQVGQYF.

The chain is built from TRBV2 and TRBJ2-5; 7 bases fit TRBD1. The CDR3 covers 16 residues. Trimming at V came to 5 bases and at J to 5 bases, leaving 14 bases not matched to a gene. Germline CDR1 and CDR2: SNHLY and FYNNEI. The CDR3 DNA is TGTGCCAGCAGTTCCAGGGGAAGGGGGCTCGGGGAGACCCAGTACTTC. This translates into CASSSRGRGLGETQYF.

The chain couples TRBV28 to TRBJ1-1; D ambiguous. Trimming stripped 3 bases from V and 4 bases from J, with 12 bases between. CDR1 and CDR2 from the germline V gene are MDHEN and SYDVKM. This CDR3 has 14 amino acids. CDR3 sequence: CASSLVQGGTEAFF. The DNA of the CDR3 is TGTGCCAGCAGTTTGGTCCAAGGAGGCACTGAAGCTTTCTTT. The whole variable domain, filled in from reference TRBV28 and TRBJ1-1, reads DVKVTQSSRYLVKRTGEKVFLECVQDMDHENMFWYRQDPGLGLRLIYFSYDVKMKEKGDIPEGYSVSREKKERFSLILESASTNQTSMYLCASSLVQGGTEAFFGQGTRLTVV.